These 2 T cell receptor beta chains share one sample of origin, sequenced in a study of cytomegalovirus exposure and HLA in healthy donors. 13 Jbeta primers and 60 Vbeta primers were used for the PCR. Generated by immunoSEQ multiplex PCR, the TCRdb table keeps only in-frame clones and is missing some. The sample shows 170,000 or so clones, about 88% of them seen only once. Sample: PBMCs. The receptors stem from a woman aged 18-29 years in good health and CMV-seronegative.

V is TRBV5-1 and J is TRBJ1-4; 7 nucleotides agree with TRBD1. V was pared by 5 bases and J by 5 bases, with 3 bases of the junction left unmatched. CDR3 length equals 13 residues. The germline V gene encodes CDR1 SGHRS and CDR2 YFSETQ. The CDR3 is CASSEGANEKLFF. Written as DNA, the CDR3 is TGCGCCAGCAGTGAGGGGGCCAATGAAAAACTGTTTTTT.

This clone was picked up one time. One end of the junction varies from germline; a read error may be responsible. The V call is TRBV18, the J call TRBJ1-1, with D maybe TRBD1 (6 bases). The CDR3 consists of 14 residues. Germline CDR1 is KGHSH and CDR2 is LQKENI. The CDR3 DNA sequence: TGTGCCAGCTCGCCGAGGGGGGGGAACCCTGAAGCTTTCTTT. Translating gives CASSPRGGNPEAFF.